Listed below are T cell receptor beta chains from one sample, sequenced in a study of blood T cell repertoires in COVID-19. The assay was immunoSEQ multiplex PCR, and TCRdb's table has in-frame clones only and misses some. Found here are roughly 10,000 clones, 65% to 90% of them singletons; the top ten hold approximately 8.1%. Input material: peripheral blood. These receptors all stem from a man in his 70s with active COVID-19. Both conserved end residues are part of each CDR3. Each record gives: clone size, J gene, D gene, V gene, CDR3 protein, CDR3 DNA. A D gene is named only where the DNA matches it firmly. Rows give clone size only sometimes, using once, few, many, or a class for an expanded clone.

>NA|TRBJ1-5|NA|TRBV6-6
CASSPFGLLGSGGDSNQPQHF
TGTGCCAGCAGTCCGTTTGGACTCCTCGGCTCTGGAGGGGATAGCAATCAGCCCCAGCATTTT
>once|TRBJ1-2|NA|TRBV18
CASSPLGLPEGQGGFGYTF
TGTGCCAGCTCACCACTCGGTCTACCCGAGGGGCAGGGAGGATTCGGCTACACCTTC
>NA|TRBJ2-1|NA|TRBV9
CASSVALMGDEQFF
TGTGCCAGCAGCGTAGCTCTAATGGGAGATGAGCAGTTCTTC
>few|TRBJ1-2|NA|TRBV6-6
CASSYGEVYGYTF
TGTGCCAGCAGTTACGGGGAGGTCTATGGCTACACCTTC
>NA|TRBJ1-2|NA|TRBV28
CASSPGTSGYTF
TGTGCCAGCAGTCCGGGGACTAGTGGCTACACCTTC
>once|TRBJ1-5|NA|TRBV19
CASTGWHSNQPQHF
TGTGCCAGTACAGGGTGGCATAGCAATCAGCCCCAGCATTTT
>NA|TRBJ2-2|TRBD1|TRBV19
CASIPRAGGPGELFF
TGTGCCAGTATTCCCCGGGCAGGGGGACCCGGGGAGCTGTTTTTT
>NA|TRBJ2-4|NA|TRBV7-9
CASSLPPGTKNIQYF
TGTGCCAGCAGCCTCCCTCCAGGGACCAAAAACATTCAGTACTTC
>NA|TRBJ2-2|NA|TRBV10-3
CAISGQGRTANTGELFF
TGTGCCATCAGTGGTCAGGGGCGGACAGCGAACACCGGGGAGCTGTTTTTT
>NA|TRBJ1-5|NA|TRBV6-5
CASSTDYYQPQHF
TGTGCCAGCAGCACGGACTATTATCAGCCCCAGCATTTT
>NA|TRBJ1-2|TRBD1|TRBV4-1
CASSQALRGPGYTF
TGCGCCAGCAGCCAAGCCCTCAGGGGGCCTGGCTACACCTTC
>NA|TRBJ2-7|NA|TRBV10-3
CAISERGTEQYF
TGTGCCATCAGTGAACGGGGAACCGAGCAGTACTTC
>few|TRBJ2-1|TRBD2|TRBV3-1/TRBV3-2
CASSPTGRVRNEQFF
TGTGCCAGCAGTCCTACCGGGAGGGTGAGAAATGAGCAGTTCTTC
>NA|TRBJ1-5|NA|TRBV6-5
CARREGGGPQHF
TGTGCCCGCCGGGAGGGGGGAGGGCCCCAGCATTTT
>NA|TRBJ1-2|TRBD1|TRBV11-2
CASSFHDRAYGYTF
TGTGCCAGCAGCTTCCATGACAGGGCCTATGGCTACACCTTC
>NA|TRBJ2-5|NA|TRBV9
CASSQSPRGETQYF
TGTGCCAGCAGCCAAAGCCCGCGGGGAGAGACCCAGTACTTC
>NA|TRBJ1-6|NA|TRBV7-9
CASSLSVFNSPLHF
TGTGCCAGCAGCTTATCAGTGTTTAATTCACCCCTCCACTTT
>NA|TRBJ1-1|NA|TRBV11-2
CASSSSDPTGKAFF
TGTGCCAGCAGCTCCTCAGACCCGACAGGTAAAGCTTTCTTT
>NA|TRBJ2-2|NA|TRBV28
CASSPQGSGELFF
TGTGCCAGCAGTCCCCAGGGTTCCGGGGAGCTGTTTTTT
>few|TRBJ2-4|TRBD1|TRBV13
CASSFRQGANIQYF
TGTGCCAGCAGCTTTAGGCAGGGGGCGAACATTCAGTACTTC
>NA|TRBJ1-2|NA|TRBV5-1
CASSEQGHYGYTF
TGCGCCAGCAGCGAACAAGGACATTATGGCTACACCTTC
>NA|TRBJ1-4|NA|TRBV4-3
CASSQEGPGAAEKLFF
TGCGCCAGCAGCCAAGAGGGTCCAGGGGCGGCTGAAAAACTGTTTTTT
>few|TRBJ2-7|NA|TRBV4-1
CASSQDQTGSYEQYF
TGCGCCAGCAGCCAAGACCAGACAGGCTCCTACGAGCAGTACTTC
>NA|TRBJ1-2|NA|TRBV7-2
CASSRSATGANYGYTF
TGTGCCAGCAGCCGTTCAGCGACAGGTGCTAACTATGGCTACACCTTC
>once|TRBJ1-5|NA|TRBV4-2
CASSQHGRAGNQPQHF
TGTGCCAGCAGCCAACACGGCAGGGCAGGCAATCAGCCCCAGCATTTT
>NA|TRBJ1-6|TRBD1|TRBV9
CASSAPDRNSPLHF
TGTGCCAGCAGCGCCCCGGACAGGAATTCACCCCTCCACTTT
>NA|TRBJ2-7|NA|TRBV19
CASSMGRGRTYEQYF
TGTGCCAGTAGTATGGGGCGGGGGCGAACCTACGAGCAGTACTTC
>NA|TRBJ2-7|NA|TRBV18
CASSPSQGDEQYF
TGTGCCAGCTCACCTTCCCAAGGGGACGAGCAGTACTTC
>once|TRBJ1-6|NA|TRBV30
CAWSGAAGSYNSPLHF
TGTGCCTGGAGTGGGGCAGCAGGTTCCTATAATTCACCCCTCCACTTT
>NA|TRBJ2-2|TRBD1|TRBV29-1
CSVPGQGSGELFF
TGCAGCGTCCCGGGACAGGGGTCCGGGGAGCTGTTTTTT
>NA|TRBJ1-5|NA|TRBV19
CASSTDRFNQPQHF
TGTGCCAGTAGCACAGACAGATTCAATCAGCCCCAGCATTTT